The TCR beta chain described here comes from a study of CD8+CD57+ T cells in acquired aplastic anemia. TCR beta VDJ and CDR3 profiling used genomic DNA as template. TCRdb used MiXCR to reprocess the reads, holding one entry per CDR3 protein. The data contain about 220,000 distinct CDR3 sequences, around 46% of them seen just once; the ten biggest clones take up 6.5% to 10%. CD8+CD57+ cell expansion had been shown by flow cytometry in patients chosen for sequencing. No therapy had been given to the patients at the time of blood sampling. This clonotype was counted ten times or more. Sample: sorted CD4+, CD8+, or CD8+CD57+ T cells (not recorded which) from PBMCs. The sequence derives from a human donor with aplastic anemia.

In nucleotides, the CDR3 is TGCAGTGCTAGAGATCTAGCGAGCTCCTACAATGAGCAGTTCTTC. Translating it yields CSARDLASSYNEQFF. The chain uses TRBV20-1 and TRBJ2-1, with D maybe TRBD2 (6 bases). Looked up from germline, CDR1 is DFQATT and CDR2 is SNEGSKA (reference sequence). The V end was cut by 0 bases, the J end by 0 bases, with 9 bases between. The CDR3 consists of 15 residues.